The 10 T cell receptor beta chains listed next were all sequenced from one sample in a study of metastatic and nonmetastatic thyroid tumors. MiXCR reprocessed the PCR reads for TCRdb. The sample carries about 23,000 clones, over 20% recorded once. Every patient underwent thyroid surgery untreated. Input material: blood. The origin of the receptors is a female donor with papillary thyroid cancer or a benign thyroid nodule (not recorded which). Some clones in this sample may be carry-over from other donors' samples.

This clone has more than one count but fewer than ten. Germline and junction disagree at one end, which may indicate a read error. V and J are TRBV6-1 and TRBJ2-7; 9 bases agree with TRBD1. The CDR3 runs to 15 residues. Looked up from germline, CDR1 is MNHNS and CDR2 is SASEGT. The CDR3 DNA reads TGTGCCATCAGTGAGACCGGGACAGGGATCTACGAGCAGTACTTC. Residues: CAISETGTGIYEQYF.

This clone has a count of ten or more. The V call is TRBV28, the J call TRBJ2-3, with a tentative D call TRBD1 (6 bases). V was clipped by 2 bases and J by 0 bases, with 18 bases between them. The CDR3 runs to 18 residues. Germline V CDR1 and CDR2: MDHEN, SYDVKM. CDR3 coding DNA: TGTGCCAGCAGTTTAGGGCAGGGGCCCCGTGCGAGCACAGATACGCAGTATTTT. Protein product: CASSLGQGPRASTDTQYF.

This clone was seen ten or more times. V and J are TRBV7-9 and TRBJ2-3, with TRBD2 matching 10 bases. Germline lookup yields CDR1 SEHNR and CDR2 FQNEAQ (reference sequence). The CDR3 has 15 amino acids. The ends lost 5 bases at V and 8 bases at J; junction bases unmatched: 10. The CDR3 DNA follows: TGTGCCAGCAGCCCTTCTAGCGGGAGTATTGGTACGCAGTATTTT. This encodes CASSPSSGSIGTQYF.

The V call is TRBV30, the J call TRBJ2-1; 11 bases agree with TRBD2. Germline V gene lookup returns CDR1 GTSNPN and CDR2 SVGIG (reference sequence). J lost 3 bases, V lost 4 bases, and 8 bases had no gene match. This CDR3 has 16 amino acids. CDR3 residues: CAWMLLAGGDYNEQFF. CDR3 nucleotide sequence: TGTGCCTGGATGCTCTTAGCGGGGGGGGACTACAATGAGCAGTTCTTC.

The rearrangement joins TRBV20-1 to TRBJ1-2; D is ambiguous. This CDR3 has 13 residues. Between the trimmed V and J ends, which lost 6 bases and 0 bases, there was a span of 11 bases. Germline V CDR1 and CDR2: DFQATT, SNEGSKA (reference sequence). CDR3 DNA sequence: TGCAGTGCATCACAAGAAGCTAACTATGGCTACACCTTC. Its protein product is CSASQEANYGYTF.

This clone was detected many times. The chain joins TRBV15 to TRBJ2-5; D is unclear. Germline CDR1 reads LNHNV; CDR2 reads YYDKDF (reference sequence). The CDR3 has 13 amino acids. V lost 1 base and J lost 5, with 8 bases in between. CDR3 nucleotides: TGTGCCACCAGCAGAGGGGGTGGTGAGACCCAGTACTTC. Its protein product is CATSRGGGETQYF.

The table lists this clone with many counts. This sequence joins TRBV11-2 and TRBJ1-1; D perhaps matches TRBD1 (5 bases). The CDR3 totals 13 residues. Trimming shortened V by 0 bases and J by 5 bases, and 7 bases separated the two germline ends. CDR1 and CDR2 from the germline V gene are SGHAT and FQNNGV. CDR3 in amino acids: CASSLDRETEAFF. Written as DNA, the CDR3 is TGTGCCAGCAGCTTAGACAGGGAGACTGAAGCTTTCTTT.

This clone was counted ten times or more. V and J are TRBV7-8 and TRBJ2-5, with unresolved D. The CDR3 totals 15 residues. V shed 5 bases and J shed 1 base, with 14 bases lying between them. Per the germline V gene, CDR1 is SGHVS and CDR2 is FQNEAQ. Written as DNA, the CDR3 is TGTGCCAGCAGCGGTAGAGTCTCTTTCCAAGAGACCCAGTACTTC. This sequence encodes CASSGRVSFQETQYF.

This clone was observed a handful of times. This rearrangement joins TRBV6-6 to TRBJ1-6; weak D call: TRBD1 (6 bases). The CDR3 contains 14 residues. The germline gives CDR1 MNHNY, CDR2 SVGAGI (reference sequence). V dropped 4 bases and J dropped 7 bases, with 11 bases sitting between them. The CDR3 DNA reads as TGTGCCAGCAGTTCCTCGGGACACAATTCACCCCTCCACTTT. It encodes CASSSSGHNSPLHF.

This clone was counted ten times or more. No conserved phenylalanine or tryptophan is present at the end of the CDR3, so a read error is the likely explanation. This chain connects TRBV6-2 or TRBV6-3 to TRBJ2-1; 10 bases map to TRBD2. Trimming at V came to 5 bases and at J to 8 bases, leaving 6 bases not matched to a gene. CDR3 length: 14 amino acids. CDR1 and CDR2 (germline): MNHEY, SVGEGT. The CDR3 protein is CASSILAGPDEQFL. The CDR3, as DNA: TGTGCCAGCAGTATACTAGCGGGGCCCGATGAGCAGTTCCTC.